This T cell receptor beta chain emerged from a study of blood T cells in healthy people across ages. This CDR3 contains 13 residues. V lost 2 bases, J lost 0 bases, and 4 bases lay in between. Germline CDR1 KGHSH, CDR2 LQKENI. Each sample yielded at least 6 micrograms of PBMC total RNA. The sample holds a few counts of this clonotype. Then a second PCR, running about 7 to 11 cycles, was carried out with a sample-barcoded 5' primer and a J-beta primer mix. TCRdb reprocessed the 5' RACE reads with MiXCR, giving one entry per CDR3 protein. The top ten hold approximately 14% of the sample, which has 600,000 or so distinct CDR3 sequences, about 28% seen once.

The sample was blood. The V gene is TRBV18, the J gene TRBJ1-1, with D uncertain. This sequence originates from a woman over 75 in good health. CDR3 sequence: CASSPYVNTEAFF. As DNA, the CDR3 is TGTGCCAGCTCACCATATGTGAACACTGAAGCTTTCTTT.